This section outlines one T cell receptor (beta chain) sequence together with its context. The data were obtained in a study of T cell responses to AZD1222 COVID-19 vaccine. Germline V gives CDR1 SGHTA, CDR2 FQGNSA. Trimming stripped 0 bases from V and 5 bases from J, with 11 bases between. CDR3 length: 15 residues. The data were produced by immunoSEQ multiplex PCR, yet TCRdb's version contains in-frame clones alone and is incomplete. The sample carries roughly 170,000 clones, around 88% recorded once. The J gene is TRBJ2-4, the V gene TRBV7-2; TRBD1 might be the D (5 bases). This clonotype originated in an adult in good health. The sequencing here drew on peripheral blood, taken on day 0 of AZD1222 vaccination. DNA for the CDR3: TGTGCCAGCAGCTTAGCGGGGCCCCTCCAAAACATTCAGTACTTC. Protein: CASSLAGPLQNIQYF.